The clone carrying this T cell receptor beta chain was seen a handful of times. Germline V gene sequence: CDR1 SGHAT, CDR2 FQNNGV. The CDR3 contains 17 residues. J was trimmed by 3 bases and V by 1 base; bases with no gene match: 11. These data belong to a study of Ad26.COV2.S vaccination and SARS-CoV-2 variants. Assay used: immunoSEQ multiplex PCR; TCRdb lists only in-frame clones, some missing. Among 300,000 to 350,000 clones, 75% to 90% were seen once, and the ten largest hold roughly 10%. Treatment: around 19 received Ad26.COV2.S at low or high dose, single or two shots; about 5 received placebo; per-sample allocation not given. Vaccine and placebo recipients were sampled on day 63 after the first injection.

The source was peripheral blood, collected in a trial of Ad26.COV2.S vaccine versus placebo. V is TRBV11-2 and J is TRBJ2-7; TRBD2 aligns across 8 bases. This clonotype originated in a person aged 18 to 59 who received the Ad26.COV2.S COVID-19 vaccine or a placebo. Here the CDR3 reads CASSLGWLGTSFYEQYF. CDR3 DNA sequence: TGTGCCAGCAGCTTAGGTTGGTTAGGGACTAGTTTCTACGAGCAGTACTTC. The full variable domain, its missing parts supplied by reference TRBV11-2 and TRBJ2-7, is EAGVAQSPRYKIIEKRQSVAFWCNPISGHATLYWYQQILGQGPKLLIQFQNNGVVDDSQLPKDRFSAERLKGVDSTLKIQPAKLEDSAVYLCASSLGWLGTSFYEQYFGPGTRLTVT.